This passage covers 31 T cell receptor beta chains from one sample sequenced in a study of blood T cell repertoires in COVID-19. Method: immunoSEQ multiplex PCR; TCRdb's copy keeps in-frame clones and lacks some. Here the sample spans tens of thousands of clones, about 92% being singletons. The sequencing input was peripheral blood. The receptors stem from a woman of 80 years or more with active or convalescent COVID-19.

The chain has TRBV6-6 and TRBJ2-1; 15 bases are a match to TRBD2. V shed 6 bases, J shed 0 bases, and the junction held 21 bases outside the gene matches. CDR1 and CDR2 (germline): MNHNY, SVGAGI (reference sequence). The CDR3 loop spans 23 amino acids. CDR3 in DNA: TGTGCCAGCAGCTTTCCGGGACCTCCTCGGGGGACTAGCGGGGGGAGCTCCTACAATGAGCAGTTCTTC. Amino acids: CASSFPGPPRGTSGGSSYNEQFF.

CDR3 sequence (DNA): TGTGCCAGCAGCACCGGGACAGGGGGGAGGGAGACCCAGTACTTC. This translates into CASSTGTGGRETQYF. J is TRBJ2-5 and V is TRBV11-3, with TRBD1 matching 11 bases. Germline-derived CDR1 and CDR2 are SGHNT and YENEEA. The CDR3 has 15 amino acids. With 5 bases clipped from V and 5 bases from J, the junction kept 7 bases outside the gene matches.

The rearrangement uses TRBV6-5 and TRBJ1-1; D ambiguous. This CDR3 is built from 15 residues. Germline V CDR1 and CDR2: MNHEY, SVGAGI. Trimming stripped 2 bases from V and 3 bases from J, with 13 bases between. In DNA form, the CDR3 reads TGTGCCAGCAGTTACGGTCAATGGGCAGACACTGAAGCTTTCTTT. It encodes CASSYGQWADTEAFF.

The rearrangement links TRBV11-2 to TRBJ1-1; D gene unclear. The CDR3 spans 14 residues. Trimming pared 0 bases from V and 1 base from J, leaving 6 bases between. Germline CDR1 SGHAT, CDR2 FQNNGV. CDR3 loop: CASSLEARNTEAFF. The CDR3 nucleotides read TGTGCCAGCAGCTTAGAGGCCAGGAACACTGAAGCTTTCTTT.

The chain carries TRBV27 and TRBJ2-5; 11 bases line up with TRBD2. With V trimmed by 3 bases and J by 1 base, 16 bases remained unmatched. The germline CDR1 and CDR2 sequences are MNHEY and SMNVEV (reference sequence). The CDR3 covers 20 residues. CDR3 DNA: TGTGCCAGCAGTTTTGGGACTAGCGGTACGAACCCTATAGTCCAAGAGACCCAGTACTTC. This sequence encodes CASSFGTSGTNPIVQETQYF.

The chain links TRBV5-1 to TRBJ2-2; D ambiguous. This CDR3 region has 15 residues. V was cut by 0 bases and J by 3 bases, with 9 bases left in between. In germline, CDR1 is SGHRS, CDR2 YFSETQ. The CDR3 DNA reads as TGCGCCAGCAGCTTGGCAGGATTAGACACCGGGGAGCTGTTTTTT. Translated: CASSLAGLDTGELFF.

DNA of the CDR3: TGTGCCAGCAGCCAAGCCGGGACTGGCCCCTACAATGAGCAGTTCTTC. Amino acid sequence: CASSQAGTGPYNEQFF. This sequence joins TRBV3-1 (or the pseudogene TRBV3-2) and TRBJ2-1; TRBD2 might be the D (6 bases). CDR1 is LGHDT and CDR2 is YNNKEL in the germline V gene (reference sequence). The CDR3 has 16 amino acids. The V gene lost 1 base and the J gene lost 2 bases, with 12 bases spanning the gap.

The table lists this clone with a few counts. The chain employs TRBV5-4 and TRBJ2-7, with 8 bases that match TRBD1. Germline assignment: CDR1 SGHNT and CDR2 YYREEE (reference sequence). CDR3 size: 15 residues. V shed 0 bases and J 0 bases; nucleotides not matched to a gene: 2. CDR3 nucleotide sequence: TGTGCCAGCAGCTTGGAAGGACAGGGCTCCTACGAGCAGTACTTC. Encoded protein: CASSLEGQGSYEQYF.

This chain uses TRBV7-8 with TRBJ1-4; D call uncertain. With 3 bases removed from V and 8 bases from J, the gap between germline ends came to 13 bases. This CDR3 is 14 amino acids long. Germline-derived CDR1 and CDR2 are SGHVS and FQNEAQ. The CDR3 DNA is TGTGCCAGCAGCTTGAGTGGTCTGGGCGAAAAACTGTTTTTT. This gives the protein CASSLSGLGEKLFF.

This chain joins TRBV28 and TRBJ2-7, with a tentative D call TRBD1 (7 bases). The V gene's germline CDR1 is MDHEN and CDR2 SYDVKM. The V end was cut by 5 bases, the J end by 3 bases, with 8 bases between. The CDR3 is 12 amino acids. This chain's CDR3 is CASSQGGYEQYF. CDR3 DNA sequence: TGTGCCAGCAGTCAGGGGGGCTACGAGCAGTACTTC.

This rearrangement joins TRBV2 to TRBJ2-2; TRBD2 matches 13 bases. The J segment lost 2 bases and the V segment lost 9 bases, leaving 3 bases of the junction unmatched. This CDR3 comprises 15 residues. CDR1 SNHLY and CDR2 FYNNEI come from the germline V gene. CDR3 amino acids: CARGTSGVNTGELFF. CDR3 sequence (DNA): TGTGCCAGGGGGACTAGCGGGGTCAACACCGGGGAGCTGTTTTTT.

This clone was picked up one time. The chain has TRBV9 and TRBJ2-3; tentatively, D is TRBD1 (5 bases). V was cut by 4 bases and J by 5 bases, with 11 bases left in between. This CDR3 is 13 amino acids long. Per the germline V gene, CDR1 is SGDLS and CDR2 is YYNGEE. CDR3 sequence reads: CASSKGWGDTQYF. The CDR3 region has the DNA TGTGCCAGCAGCAAGGGGTGGGGAGATACGCAGTATTTT.

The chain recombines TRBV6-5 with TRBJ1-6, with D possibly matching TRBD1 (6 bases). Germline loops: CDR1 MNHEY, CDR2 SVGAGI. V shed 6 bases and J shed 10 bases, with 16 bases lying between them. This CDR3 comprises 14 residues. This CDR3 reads CASRLQGIYSPLHF. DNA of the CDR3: TGTGCCAGCAGGTTACAGGGAATATACTCACCCCTCCACTTT.

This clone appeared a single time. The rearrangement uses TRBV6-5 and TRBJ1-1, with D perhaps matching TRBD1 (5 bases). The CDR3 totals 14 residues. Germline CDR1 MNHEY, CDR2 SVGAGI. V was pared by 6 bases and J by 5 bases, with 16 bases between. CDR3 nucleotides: TGTGCCAGCAGGTCTCCGGGGGGAAAGACTGAAGCTTTCTTT. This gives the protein CASRSPGGKTEAFF.

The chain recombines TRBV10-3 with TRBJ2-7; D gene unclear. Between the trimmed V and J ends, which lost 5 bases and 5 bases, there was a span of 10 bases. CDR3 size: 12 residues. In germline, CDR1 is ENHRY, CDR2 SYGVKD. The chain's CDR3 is CAISLYQNEQYF. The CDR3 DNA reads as TGTGCCATCAGTCTATATCAAAACGAGCAGTACTTC.

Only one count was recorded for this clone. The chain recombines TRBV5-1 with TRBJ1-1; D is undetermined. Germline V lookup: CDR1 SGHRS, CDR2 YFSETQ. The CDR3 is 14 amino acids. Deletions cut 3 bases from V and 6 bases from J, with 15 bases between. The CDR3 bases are TGCGCCAGCAGCTATACCGGCGGGTGGTCTGAAGCTTTCTTT. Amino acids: CASSYTGGWSEAFF.

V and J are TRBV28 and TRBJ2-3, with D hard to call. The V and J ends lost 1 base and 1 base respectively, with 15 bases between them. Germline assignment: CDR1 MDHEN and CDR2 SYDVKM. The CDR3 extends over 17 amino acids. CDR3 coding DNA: TGTGCCAGCAGTTTATCCTTCCGCGGTTGGGGCACAGATACGCAGTATTTT. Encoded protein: CASSLSFRGWGTDTQYF.

The CDR3 sequence is CASSLTGNTEAFF. The CDR3, as DNA: TGTGCCAGCAGCTTAACAGGGAACACTGAAGCTTTCTTT. The V gene is TRBV7-2, the J gene TRBJ1-1; weak D call: TRBD1 (5 bases). V lost 2 bases and J 1 base, leaving 5 bases between the germline ends. The length of the CDR3 is 13 residues. Germline values: CDR1 SGHTA, CDR2 FQGNSA.

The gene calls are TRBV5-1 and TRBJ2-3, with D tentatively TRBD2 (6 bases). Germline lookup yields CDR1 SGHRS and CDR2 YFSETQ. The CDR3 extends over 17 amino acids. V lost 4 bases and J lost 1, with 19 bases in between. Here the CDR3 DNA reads TGCGCCAGCAGCCCCCCCGGGCTAGCGAAGGGCACAGATACGCAGTATTTT. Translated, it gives CASSPPGLAKGTDTQYF.

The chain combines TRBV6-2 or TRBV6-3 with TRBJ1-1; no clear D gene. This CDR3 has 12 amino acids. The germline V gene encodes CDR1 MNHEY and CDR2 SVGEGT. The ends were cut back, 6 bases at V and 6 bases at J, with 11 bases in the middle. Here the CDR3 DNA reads TGTGCCAGCAGCCCTATGACACCTGAAGCTTTCTTT. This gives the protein CASSPMTPEAFF.

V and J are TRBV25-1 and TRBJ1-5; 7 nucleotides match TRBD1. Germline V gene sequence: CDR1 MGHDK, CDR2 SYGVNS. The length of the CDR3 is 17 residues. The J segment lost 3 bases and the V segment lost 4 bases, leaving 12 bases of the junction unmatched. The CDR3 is CASSVTRGSGDNQPQHF. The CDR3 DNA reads TGTGCCAGCAGTGTTACCAGGGGGTCAGGTGACAATCAGCCCCAGCATTTT. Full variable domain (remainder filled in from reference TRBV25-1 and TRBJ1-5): EADIYQTPRYLVIGTGKKITLECSQTMGHDKMYWYQQDPGMELHLIHYSYGVNSTEKGDLSSESTVSRIRTEHFPLTLESARPSHTSQYLCASSVTRGSGDNQPQHFGDGTRLSIL.

CDR3 sequence reads: CASSLGDSPYGYTF. The CDR3 bases are TGTGCCAGCAGTCTAGGGGACAGCCCCTATGGCTACACCTTC. The chain is built from TRBV2 and TRBJ1-2; 7 nucleotides match TRBD1. The junction had 7 bases not matched to a gene; V was cut back by 5 bases and J by 4 bases. Germline-derived CDR1 and CDR2 are SNHLY and FYNNEI. The CDR3 has 14 amino acids. The variable domain in full, with the rest retrieved from reference TRBV2 and TRBJ1-2, is EPEVTQTPSHQVTQMGQEVILRCVPISNHLYFYWYRQILGQKVEFLVSFYNNEISEKSEIFDDQFSVERPDGSNFTLKIRSTKLEDSAMYFCASSLGDSPYGYTFGSGTRLTVV.

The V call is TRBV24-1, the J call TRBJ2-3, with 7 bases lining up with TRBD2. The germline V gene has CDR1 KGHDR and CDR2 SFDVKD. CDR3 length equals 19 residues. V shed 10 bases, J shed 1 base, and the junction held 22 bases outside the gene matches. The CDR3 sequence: CATTGRVSWEGEGTDTQYF. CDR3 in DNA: TGTGCCACTACTGGGAGAGTAAGTTGGGAGGGAGAAGGCACAGATACGCAGTATTTT.

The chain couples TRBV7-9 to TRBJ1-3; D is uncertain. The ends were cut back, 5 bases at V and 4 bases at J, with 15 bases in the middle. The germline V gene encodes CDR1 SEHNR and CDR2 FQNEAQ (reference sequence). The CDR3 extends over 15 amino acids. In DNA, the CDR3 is TGTGCCAGCAGCCCCGGGGAGTCGATCGGAAACACCATATATTTT. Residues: CASSPGESIGNTIYF.

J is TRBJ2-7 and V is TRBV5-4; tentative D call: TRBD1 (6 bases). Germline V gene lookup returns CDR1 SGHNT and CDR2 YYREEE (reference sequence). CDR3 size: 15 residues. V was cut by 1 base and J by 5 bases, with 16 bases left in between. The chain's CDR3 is CASSLQGTITHEQYF. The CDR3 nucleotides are TGTGCCAGCAGCTTGCAGGGGACAATAACCCACGAGCAGTACTTC.

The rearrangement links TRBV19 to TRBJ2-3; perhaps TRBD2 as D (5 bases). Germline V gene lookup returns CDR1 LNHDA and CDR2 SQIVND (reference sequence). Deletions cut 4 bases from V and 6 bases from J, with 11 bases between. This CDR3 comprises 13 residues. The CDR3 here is CASSRVARDTQYF. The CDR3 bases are TGTGCCAGTAGTAGGGTAGCGAGGGATACGCAGTATTTT.

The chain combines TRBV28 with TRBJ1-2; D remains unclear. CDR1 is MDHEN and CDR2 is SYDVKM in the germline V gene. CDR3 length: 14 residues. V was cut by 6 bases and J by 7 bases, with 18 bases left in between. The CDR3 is CASSRTGAAPGYTF. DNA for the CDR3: TGTGCCAGCAGCCGGACGGGAGCGGCTCCTGGCTACACCTTC.

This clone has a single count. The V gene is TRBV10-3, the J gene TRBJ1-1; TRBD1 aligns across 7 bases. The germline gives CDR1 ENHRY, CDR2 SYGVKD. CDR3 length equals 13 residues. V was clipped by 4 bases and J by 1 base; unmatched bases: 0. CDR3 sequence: CAISGTGNTEAFF. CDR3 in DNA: TGTGCCATCAGTGGGACAGGGAACACTGAAGCTTTCTTT.

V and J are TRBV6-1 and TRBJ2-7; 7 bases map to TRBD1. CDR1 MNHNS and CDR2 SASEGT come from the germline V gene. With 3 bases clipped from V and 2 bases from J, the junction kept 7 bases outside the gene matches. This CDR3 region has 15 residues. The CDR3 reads CASSDIGTATYEQYF. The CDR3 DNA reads TGTGCCAGCAGTGACATAGGGACAGCCACCTACGAGCAGTACTTC.

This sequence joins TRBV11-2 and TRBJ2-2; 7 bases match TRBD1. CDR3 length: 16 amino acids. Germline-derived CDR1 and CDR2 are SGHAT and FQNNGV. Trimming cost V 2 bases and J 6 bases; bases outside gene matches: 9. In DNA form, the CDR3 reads TGTGCCAGCAGCTTATTATCTGTAGGGGGCCCCGGGGAGCTGTTTTTT. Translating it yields CASSLLSVGGPGELFF.

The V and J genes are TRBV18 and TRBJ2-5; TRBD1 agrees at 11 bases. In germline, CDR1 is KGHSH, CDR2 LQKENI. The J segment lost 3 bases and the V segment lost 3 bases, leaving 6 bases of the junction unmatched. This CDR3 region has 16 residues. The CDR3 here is CASSPGQGAWEETQYF. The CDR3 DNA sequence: TGTGCCAGCTCACCCGGACAGGGGGCGTGGGAAGAGACCCAGTACTTC.